A selection of T cell receptor beta chains follows, all from one sample in a study of T cell responses to AZD1222 COVID-19 vaccine. Only in-frame clones appear in the TCRdb table, and some are missing; sequencing was by immunoSEQ multiplex PCR. Of some 74,000 clones in the sample, 87% were seen once. The sequencing used peripheral blood, collected 28 days after the second AZD1222 dose. The receptors come from an adult who received the AZD1222 COVID-19 vaccine. Both conserved end residues are part of each CDR3. D genes are given only for firm matches. Clone size is shown for a subset of rows, as once, few, many or a class of expanded clone.

-	TRBD2	TRBV12-5	TRBJ2-7	CASGLGLAAYEQYF	TGTGCTAGTGGTTTAGGACTAGCCGCCTACGAGCAGTACTTC
-	-	TRBV29-1	TRBJ1-1	CSVDPGNTEAFF	TGCAGCGTTGACCCAGGGAACACTGAAGCTTTCTTT
-	-	TRBV7-8	TRBJ2-2	CASSRGQDPSTGELFF	TGTGCCAGCAGCCGAGGTCAGGACCCGAGCACCGGGGAGCTGTTTTTT
-	-	TRBV29-1	TRBJ2-7	CSVGLGGVEQYF	TGCAGCGTTGGGTTAGGGGGAGTCGAGCAGTACTTC
-	TRBD1	TRBV25-1	TRBJ1-1	CASSERRGGVGTEAFF	TGTGCCAGCAGTGAACGTAGAGGGGGCGTTGGGACTGAAGCTTTCTTT
-	TRBD2	TRBV5-1	TRBJ2-3	CASSNVGREGLDTQYF	TGCGCCAGCAGCAACGTGGGGCGGGAGGGATTAGATACGCAGTATTTT
-	TRBD1	TRBV6-2/TRBV6-3	TRBJ2-7	CASSLRGTGGIGQYF	TGTGCCAGCAGTCTACGCGGGACAGGGGGCATCGGGCAGTACTTC
-	TRBD2	TRBV5-8	TRBJ2-2	CASSSSGTRYTGELFF	TGTGCCAGCAGCTCGTCGGGGACTAGATACACCGGGGAGCTGTTTTTT
-	-	TRBV30	TRBJ2-3	CAWGAKMGVSTDTQYF	TGTGCCTGGGGTGCTAAAATGGGGGTTAGCACAGATACGCAGTATTTT
-	TRBD2	TRBV13	TRBJ2-7	CASSRQGTSGRKPYEQYF	TGTGCCAGCAGCCGACAGGGGACTAGCGGGAGGAAACCCTACGAGCAGTACTTC
once	-	TRBV9	TRBJ1-1	CASSPPGNVRNTEAFF	TGTGCCAGCAGCCCCCCGGGGAACGTTCGGAACACTGAAGCTTTCTTT
-	TRBD2	TRBV14	TRBJ2-2	CASSQGLLAGILSTGELFF	TGTGCCAGCAGCCAGGGATTACTAGCGGGAATTCTTAGCACCGGGGAGCTGTTTTTT
-	-	TRBV12-3/TRBV12-4	TRBJ2-1	CASSWVDSEQFF	TGTGCCAGCAGTTGGGTCGACAGTGAGCAGTTCTTC
-	-	TRBV7-3	TRBJ2-1	CASSLDWGAEQFF	TGTGCCAGCAGCTTAGATTGGGGGGCTGAGCAGTTCTTC
-	-	TRBV9	TRBJ1-5	CASSASGDSNQPQHF	TGTGCCAGCAGCGCCTCAGGTGATAGCAATCAGCCCCAGCATTTT
-	-	TRBV20-1	TRBJ1-1	CSASGAGSTEAFF	TGCAGTGCTAGTGGGGCGGGTAGCACTGAAGCTTTCTTT
-	-	TRBV10-3	TRBJ1-1	CAIRQTGGETEAFF	TGTGCCATCAGGCAGACGGGGGGGGAAACTGAAGCTTTCTTT
-	TRBD2	TRBV10-1	TRBJ2-3	CASSPSGLAGGPTDTQYF	TGCGCCAGCAGTCCCTCCGGACTAGCGGGAGGGCCGACAGATACGCAGTATTTT
-	TRBD1	TRBV23-1	TRBJ1-5	CASSQRPRAGGGSNQPQHF	TGCGCCAGCAGTCAGAGACCCAGGGCAGGGGGTGGAAGCAATCAGCCCCAGCATTTT
-	-	TRBV5-1	TRBJ1-6	CASSSSWTDNSPLHF	TGCGCCAGCAGCTCCTCCTGGACAGATAATTCACCCCTCCACTTT
-	-	TRBV5-4	TRBJ1-4	CASSLTGVSNEKLFF	TGTGCCAGCAGCTTGACGGGGGTGTCTAATGAAAAACTGTTTTTT
few	TRBD2	TRBV24-1	TRBJ2-1	CATSDTGTSGYNEQFF	TGTGCCACCAGTGATACCGGGACTAGCGGATACAATGAGCAGTTCTTC
-	-	TRBV13	TRBJ2-3	CASSQIARQDTQYF	TGTGCCAGCAGTCAAATAGCAAGACAAGATACGCAGTATTTT
-	TRBD2	TRBV6-5	TRBJ2-1	CASSYLGLAGVF	TGTGCCAGCAGTTACCTGGGACTAGCCGGGGTCTTC
-	-	TRBV7-9	TRBJ1-3	CASSLWEAGNTIYF	TGTGCCAGCAGCTTATGGGAGGCGGGAAACACCATATATTTT
-	TRBD1	TRBV24-1	TRBJ2-3	CATSDGQAFTDTQYF	TGTGCCACCAGTGACGGACAGGCGTTCACAGATACGCAGTATTTT
-	TRBD1	TRBV6-5	TRBJ1-3	CASSYQQGIKNTIYF	TGTGCCAGCAGTTACCAACAGGGGATCAAAAACACCATATATTTT
-	TRBD2	TRBV2	TRBJ2-1	CASSDRSGRAGGEQFF	TGTGCCAGCAGTGATCGTAGCGGGAGGGCTGGCGGTGAGCAGTTCTTC
once	-	TRBV29-1	TRBJ2-3	CSVEGWDLDTQYF	TGCAGCGTTGAAGGTTGGGACCTAGATACGCAGTATTTT
few	-	TRBV25-1	TRBJ2-1	CASRGGGGGYNEQFF	TGTGCCAGCAGAGGAGGGGGAGGCGGATACAATGAGCAGTTCTTC
-	-	TRBV28	TRBJ1-2	CASSFGTSRGGYTF	TGTGCCAGCAGTTTCGGGACATCGCGTGGTGGCTACACCTTC
-	-	TRBV7-3	TRBJ1-1	CASSERPGNTEAFF	TGTGCCAGCAGCGAGCGTCCGGGGAACACTGAAGCTTTCTTT
-	TRBD1	TRBV5-4	TRBJ2-3	CASSRQGERPADTQYF	TGTGCCAGCAGCCGACAGGGGGAACGTCCGGCAGATACGCAGTATTTT
-	-	TRBV7-8	TRBJ2-1	CASSPWTLVNEQFF	TGTGCCAGCAGCCCCTGGACCCTGGTCAATGAGCAGTTCTTC
few	-	TRBV2	TRBJ1-5	CASSGIRSQPQHF	TGTGCCAGCAGTGGGATAAGATCCCAGCCCCAGCATTTT
-	-	TRBV9	TRBJ2-1	CASSVGQPLGNEQFF	TGTGCCAGCAGCGTAGGACAGCCTCTCGGCAATGAGCAGTTCTTC
-	TRBD1	TRBV5-1	TRBJ2-2	CASSSGQTNANTGELFF	TGCGCCAGCAGCTCGGGACAGACAAACGCGAACACCGGGGAGCTGTTTTTT
-	TRBD1	TRBV29-1	TRBJ1-2	CSVGGTDYGYTF	TGCAGCGTTGGCGGGACAGACTATGGCTACACCTTC
-	TRBD1	TRBV25-1	TRBJ2-2	CASSLTGVEAGELFF	TGTGCCAGCAGTCTTACAGGGGTGGAAGCCGGGGAGCTGTTTTTT
-	TRBD2	TRBV4-1	TRBJ2-2	CASSQGLAGAYTGELFF	TGCGCCAGCAGCCAAGGTCTAGCGGGAGCGTACACCGGGGAGCTGTTTTTT
-	TRBD1	TRBV7-9	TRBJ1-1	CASTQGQGVTEAFF	TGTGCCAGCACCCAGGGACAGGGGGTCACTGAAGCTTTCTTT
-	-	TRBV7-2	TRBJ2-7	CASSTGLFYEQYF	TGTGCCAGCAGCACGGGACTTTTCTACGAGCAGTACTTC
-	TRBD1	TRBV7-3	TRBJ1-1	CASSSTYRGGNTEAFF	TGTGCCAGCAGCTCTACATACAGGGGTGGGAACACTGAAGCTTTCTTT
-	TRBD2	TRBV7-2	TRBJ2-1	CASSTSGGGFGNEQFF	TGTGCCAGCAGCACTTCTGGGGGGGGATTCGGCAATGAGCAGTTCTTC
-	TRBD2	TRBV9	TRBJ2-5	CASSALNLAGQETQYF	TGTGCCAGCAGCGCATTAAACCTAGCGGGACAAGAGACCCAGTACTTC
-	-	TRBV6-5	TRBJ1-5	CASSYSRGSNQPQHF	TGTGCCAGCAGTTACTCCCGCGGAAGCAATCAGCCCCAGCATTTT
-	-	TRBV11-1	TRBJ2-7	CASSLVLAANEQYF	TGTGCCAGCAGCTTAGTTCTAGCTGCCAACGAGCAGTACTTC
-	TRBD2	TRBV6-2/TRBV6-3	TRBJ2-1	CASRPSGRPYNEQFF	TGTGCCAGCAGGCCTAGCGGGAGACCTTACAATGAGCAGTTCTTC
-	TRBD2	TRBV3-1/TRBV3-2	TRBJ2-7	CASSHIAGGMYEQYF	TGTGCCAGCAGCCATATAGCGGGAGGGATGTACGAGCAGTACTTC
once	-	TRBV23-1	TRBJ2-2	CASSRWRPTLFRELFF	TGCGCCAGCAGCCGCTGGCGCCCTACCTTGTTCCGGGAGCTGTTTTTT
-	-	TRBV7-2	TRBJ2-7	CASSLGPDSYEQYF	TGTGCCAGCAGCTTAGGTCCGGACTCCTACGAGCAGTACTTC
-	TRBD2	TRBV9	TRBJ2-5	CASSAGTSGHQETQYF	TGTGCCAGCAGCGCCGGGACTAGCGGGCACCAAGAGACCCAGTACTTC